Each of the 13 T cell receptor beta chains below was sequenced from the same sample in a study of blood T cell repertoires in COVID-19. The repertoire was sequenced with immunoSEQ multiplex PCR; TCRdb's copy has only in-frame clones and lacks some. The repertoire includes over 120,000 clones, roughly three quarters of them detected once, and 4.5% to 5% sits in the top ten. The material sequenced was peripheral blood. These TCRs come from a woman between 65 and 79 years old with COVID-19, enrolled during active disease.

This rearrangement joins TRBV20-1 to TRBJ2-7; 8 bases align to TRBD2. Germline CDR1 and CDR2: DFQATT and SNEGSKA (reference sequence). This CDR3 region has 15 residues. V lost 3 bases, J lost 4 bases, and 11 bases stayed unmatched. The CDR3 DNA follows: TGCAGTGCTAGTCACCTAGCGGGTCAAGCGTACGAGCAGTACTTC. It yields the protein CSASHLAGQAYEQYF.

This chain links TRBV10-2 with TRBJ1-1; D gene unclear. Germline CDR1 and CDR2: WSHSY and SAAADI. The CDR3 contains 15 residues. V was cut by 7 bases and J by 0 bases, with 15 bases left in between. CDR3 amino acids: CASTLGLIMNTEAFF. The CDR3 bases are TGCGCCAGCACTCTTGGACTGATCATGAACACTGAAGCTTTCTTT.

Only one count was recorded for this clone. The chain employs TRBV4-3 and TRBJ1-6; D may be TRBD1 (5 bases). The CDR3 is 16 amino acids. The V gene lost 3 bases and the J gene lost 10 bases, with 19 bases spanning the gap. Germline V gene data show CDR1 as LGHNA and CDR2 as YSLEER. The CDR3 DNA is TGCGCCAGCAGCCAGCTCGACAGAGGAGAAGAATCACCCCTCCACTTT. This codes for CASSQLDRGEESPLHF.

The chain uses TRBV10-3 and TRBJ1-2; 7 nucleotides align to TRBD1. Germline loops: CDR1 ENHRY, CDR2 SYGVKD. The trim removed 7 bases at V and 2 bases at J, leaving 4 bases unmatched. This CDR3 has 13 residues. This chain's CDR3 is CAIKSQGNYGYTF. For the CDR3, the DNA is TGTGCCATCAAGTCACAGGGGAACTATGGCTACACCTTC.

This clone was detected a few times. The V gene is TRBV9, the J gene TRBJ2-5; TRBD1 agrees at 7 bases. CDR3 length: 16 residues. The V segment lost 3 bases and the J segment 5 bases; nucleotides outside the gene matches: 13. Per the germline V gene, CDR1 is SGDLS and CDR2 is YYNGEE. The CDR3 coding sequence is TGTGCCAGCAGCGGAGACACTAACAGGGGCGGCGAGACCCAGTACTTC. Amino acid sequence: CASSGDTNRGGETQYF.

This chain joins TRBV13 and TRBJ1-2; no clear D gene. The CDR3 is 12 residues long. Trimming left V 0 bases short and J 8 bases short, with 7 bases between. CDR1 and CDR2 from the germline V gene are PRHDT and FYEKMQ (reference sequence). CDR3 bases: TGTGCCAGCAGCTTAGGACAAATAGGCTACACCTTC. It translates to CASSLGQIGYTF.

This clone was found a few times. V gene TRBV5-6 combines with J gene TRBJ1-2, with D perhaps TRBD1 (6 bases). The CDR3 length is 14 residues. From germline, CDR1 is SGHDT and CDR2 YYEEEE. V was trimmed by 4 bases and J by 1 base, leaving 11 bases between them. In DNA form, the CDR3 reads TGTGCCAGCAGCGTCCGGGACATTAACTATGGCTACACCTTC. This encodes CASSVRDINYGYTF.

The rearrangement links TRBV15 to TRBJ2-5; 7 nucleotides agree with TRBD2. With V trimmed by 5 bases and J by 5 bases, 5 bases remained unmatched. The germline gives CDR1 LNHNV, CDR2 YYDKDF (reference sequence). CDR3 size: 13 residues. CDR3 protein: CATSGGGGETQYF. CDR3 DNA sequence: TGTGCCACCAGCGGGGGGGGAGGGGAGACCCAGTACTTC.

The chain employs TRBV24-1 and TRBJ1-1; 8 nucleotides agree with TRBD1. The CDR3 length is 14 residues. Germline V lookup: CDR1 KGHDR, CDR2 SFDVKD. V lost 5 bases, J lost 5 bases, and 6 bases stayed unmatched. CDR3 DNA: TGTGCCACCAGTGCCGGACAGGGTCGGACTGAAGCTTTCTTT. Encoded protein: CATSAGQGRTEAFF.

V and J are TRBV5-1 and TRBJ1-6; D not certain. Trimming took off 7 bases at V and 7 bases at J, with 18 bases between the two ends. The germline CDR1 and CDR2 sequences are SGHRS and YFSETQ. The CDR3 sequence is 15 residues long. The CDR3 DNA reads TGCGCCAGCGGGTTAAATGTTGGGGAGAATTCACCCCTCCACTTT. Encoded protein: CASGLNVGENSPLHF.

The chain uses TRBV2 and TRBJ2-4; TRBD1 matches 9 bases. The CDR3 has 13 residues. V lost 7 bases to trimming and J lost 11 bases; unmatched junction nucleotides: 9. CDR1 SNHLY and CDR2 FYNNEI come from the germline V gene. CDR3: CASNKEDRGFQYF. The DNA of the CDR3 is TGTGCCAGCAACAAGGAGGACAGGGGATTTCAGTACTTC.

This clone is a singleton in its sample. The gene calls are TRBV5-8 and TRBJ1-3; D gene ambiguous. The germline CDR1 and CDR2 sequences are SGHTS and YDEGEE. This CDR3 has 18 residues. V was trimmed by 5 bases and J by 0 bases, leaving 21 bases between them. The CDR3 DNA sequence: TGTGCCAGCAGTTATACTCGGGTCAGTTCTTTCTCTGGAAACACCATATATTTT. Encoded protein: CASSYTRVSSFSGNTIYF.

The J gene is TRBJ1-5, the V gene TRBV2; D is uncertain. The CDR3 is made up of 17 amino acids. V was shortened by 3 bases and J by 2 bases, with 17 bases between the two germline ends. Germline lookup yields CDR1 SNHLY and CDR2 FYNNEI. The CDR3 DNA sequence: TGTGCCAGCAGTGAGACACCCCCACGGGAGGGCAATCAGCCCCAGCATTTT. Translated: CASSETPPREGNQPQHF.